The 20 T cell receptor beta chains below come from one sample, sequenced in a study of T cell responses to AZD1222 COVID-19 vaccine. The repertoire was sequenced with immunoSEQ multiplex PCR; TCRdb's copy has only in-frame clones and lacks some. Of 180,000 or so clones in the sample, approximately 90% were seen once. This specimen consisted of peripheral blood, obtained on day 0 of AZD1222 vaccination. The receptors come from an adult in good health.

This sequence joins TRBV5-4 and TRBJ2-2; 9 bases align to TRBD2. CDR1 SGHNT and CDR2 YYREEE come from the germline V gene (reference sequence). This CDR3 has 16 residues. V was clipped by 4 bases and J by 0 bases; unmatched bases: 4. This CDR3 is CASSPSSGTNTGELFF. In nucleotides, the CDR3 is TGTGCCAGCAGCCCCTCTAGCGGGACGAACACCGGGGAGCTGTTTTTT.

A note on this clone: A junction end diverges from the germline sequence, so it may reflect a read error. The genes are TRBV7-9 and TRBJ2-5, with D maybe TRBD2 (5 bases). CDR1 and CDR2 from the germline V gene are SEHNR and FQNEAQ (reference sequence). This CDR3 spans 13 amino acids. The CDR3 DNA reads TGTACCAGCAGCTTGACTAACCAAGAGACCCAGTACTTC. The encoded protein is CTSSLTNQETQYF.

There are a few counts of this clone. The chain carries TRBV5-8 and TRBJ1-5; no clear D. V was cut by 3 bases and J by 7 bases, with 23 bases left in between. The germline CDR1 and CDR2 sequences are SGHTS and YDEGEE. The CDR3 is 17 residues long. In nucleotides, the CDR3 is TGTGCCAGCAGCTCCCCACGAAGGGTCTCGTACAAACAGCCCCAGCATTTT. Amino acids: CASSSPRRVSYKQPQHF. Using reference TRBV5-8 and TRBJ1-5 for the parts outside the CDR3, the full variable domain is EAGVTQSPTHLIKTRGQQATLRCSPISGHTSVYWYQQALGLGLQFLLWYDEGEERNRGNFPPRFSGRQFPNYSSELNVNALELEDSALYLCASSSPRRVSYKQPQHFGDGTRLSIL.

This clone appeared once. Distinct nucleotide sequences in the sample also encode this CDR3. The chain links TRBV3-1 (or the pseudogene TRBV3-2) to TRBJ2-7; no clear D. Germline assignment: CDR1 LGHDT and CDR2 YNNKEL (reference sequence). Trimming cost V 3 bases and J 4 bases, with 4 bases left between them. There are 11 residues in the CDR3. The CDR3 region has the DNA TGTGCCAGCAGCCAGGGGTACGAGCAGTACTTC. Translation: CASSQGYEQYF.

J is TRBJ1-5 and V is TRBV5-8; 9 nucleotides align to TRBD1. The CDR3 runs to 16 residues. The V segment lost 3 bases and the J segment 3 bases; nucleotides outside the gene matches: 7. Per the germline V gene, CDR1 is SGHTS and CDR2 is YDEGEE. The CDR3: CASSWRTGVDNQPQHF. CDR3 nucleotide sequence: TGTGCCAGCAGCTGGCGGACAGGGGTTGACAATCAGCCCCAGCATTTT.

The CDR3 spells CASSSQWSSVSSTYEQYF. CDR3 coding DNA: TGCGCCAGCAGCTCCCAGTGGTCTAGCGTATCATCCACCTACGAGCAGTACTTC. The V call is TRBV5-1, the J call TRBJ2-7; TRBD2 is a possible D gene (6 bases). Trimming removed 3 bases from V and 2 bases from J, with 24 bases in between. Germline V gene lookup returns CDR1 SGHRS and CDR2 YFSETQ. The CDR3 spans 18 residues.

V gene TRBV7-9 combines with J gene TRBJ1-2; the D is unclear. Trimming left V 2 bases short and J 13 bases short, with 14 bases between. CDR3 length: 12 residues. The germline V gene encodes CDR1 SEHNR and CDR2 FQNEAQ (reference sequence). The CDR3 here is CASSLQLTVPTF. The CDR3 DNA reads TGTGCCAGCAGCTTACAGTTGACTGTGCCCACCTTC.

CDR3 DNA sequence: TGTGCCAGCAGCTTGGGACAGAACATTCAGTACTTC. The encoded protein is CASSLGQNIQYF. The chain combines TRBV5-6 with TRBJ2-4; the D gene is possibly TRBD1 (5 bases). Trimming pared 0 bases from V and 7 bases from J, leaving 5 bases between. Germline CDR1 reads SGHDT; CDR2 reads YYEEEE. The CDR3 contains 12 residues.

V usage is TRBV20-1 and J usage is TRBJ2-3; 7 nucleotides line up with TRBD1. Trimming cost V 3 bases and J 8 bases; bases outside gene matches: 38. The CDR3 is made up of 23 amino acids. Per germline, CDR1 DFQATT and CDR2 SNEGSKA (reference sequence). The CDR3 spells CSASVTKNRDRVRVGSLQITQYF. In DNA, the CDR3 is TGCAGTGCTAGTGTGACAAAAAACCGAGACAGGGTCCGCGTCGGTAGTTTACAGATTACGCAGTATTTT.

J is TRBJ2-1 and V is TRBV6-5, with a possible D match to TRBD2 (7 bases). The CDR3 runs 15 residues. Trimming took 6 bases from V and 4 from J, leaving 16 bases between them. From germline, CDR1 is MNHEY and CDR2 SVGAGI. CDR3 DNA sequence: TGTGCCAGCAGAAGTGAGGGAGGGGGGTACAATGAGCAGTTCTTC. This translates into CASRSEGGGYNEQFF.

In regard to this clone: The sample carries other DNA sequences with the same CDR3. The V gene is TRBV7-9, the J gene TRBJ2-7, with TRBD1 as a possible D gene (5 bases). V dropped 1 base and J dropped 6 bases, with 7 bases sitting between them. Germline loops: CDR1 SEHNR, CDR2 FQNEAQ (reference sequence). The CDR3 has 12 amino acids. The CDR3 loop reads CASSLVGVEQYF. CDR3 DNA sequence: TGTGCCAGCAGCTTAGTAGGGGTCGAGCAGTACTTC.

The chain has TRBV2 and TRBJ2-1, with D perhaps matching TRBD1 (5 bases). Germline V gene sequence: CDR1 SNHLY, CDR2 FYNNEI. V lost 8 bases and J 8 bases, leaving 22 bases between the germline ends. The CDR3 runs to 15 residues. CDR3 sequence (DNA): TGTGCCAGCGGAGACAGAGCCGAACGAGTCCATGAGCAGTTCTTC. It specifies CASGDRAERVHEQFF.

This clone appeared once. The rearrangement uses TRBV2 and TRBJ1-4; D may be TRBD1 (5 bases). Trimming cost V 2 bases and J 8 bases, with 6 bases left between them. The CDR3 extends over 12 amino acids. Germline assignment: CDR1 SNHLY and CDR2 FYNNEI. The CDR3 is CASSERDEKLFF. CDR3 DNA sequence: TGTGCCAGCAGTGAAAGGGACGAAAAACTGTTTTTT.

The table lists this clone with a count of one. The CDR3 DNA is TGTGCCAGCAGCTTAGATAAGGGGCCCTACGAGCAGTACTTC. Translating it yields CASSLDKGPYEQYF. The rearrangement joins TRBV11-3 to TRBJ2-7, with a tentative D call TRBD1 (5 bases). Per the germline V gene, CDR1 is SGHNT and CDR2 is YENEEA. The CDR3 totals 14 residues. V shed 0 bases and J shed 2 bases, with 8 bases lying between them.

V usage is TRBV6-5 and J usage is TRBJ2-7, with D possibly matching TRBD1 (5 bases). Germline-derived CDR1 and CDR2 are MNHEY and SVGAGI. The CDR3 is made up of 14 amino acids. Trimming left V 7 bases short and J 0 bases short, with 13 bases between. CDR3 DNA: TGTGCCAGCAAAGTAGGGGCTAGCTCCTACGAGCAGTACTTC. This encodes CASKVGASSYEQYF.

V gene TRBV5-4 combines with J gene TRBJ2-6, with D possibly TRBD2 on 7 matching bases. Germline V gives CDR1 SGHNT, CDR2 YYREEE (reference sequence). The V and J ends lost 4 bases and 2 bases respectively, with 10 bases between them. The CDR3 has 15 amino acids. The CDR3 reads CASSSGTPGANVLTF. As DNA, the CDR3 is TGTGCCAGCAGCAGCGGGACACCTGGGGCCAACGTCCTGACTTTC.

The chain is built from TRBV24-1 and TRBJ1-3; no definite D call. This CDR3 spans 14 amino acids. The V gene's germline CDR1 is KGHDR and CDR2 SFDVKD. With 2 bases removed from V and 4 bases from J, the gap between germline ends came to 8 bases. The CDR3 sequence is CATSDSLGGNTIYF. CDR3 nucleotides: TGTGCCACCAGTGATTCGTTGGGAGGAAACACCATATATTTT.

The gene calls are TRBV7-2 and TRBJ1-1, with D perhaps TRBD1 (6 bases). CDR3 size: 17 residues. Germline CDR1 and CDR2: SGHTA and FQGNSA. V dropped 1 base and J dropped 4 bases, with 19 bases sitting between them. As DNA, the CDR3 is TGTGCCAGCAGCTTAGTGGGGGGGCGAATAAGTACCACTGAAGCTTTCTTT. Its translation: CASSLVGGRISTTEAFF.

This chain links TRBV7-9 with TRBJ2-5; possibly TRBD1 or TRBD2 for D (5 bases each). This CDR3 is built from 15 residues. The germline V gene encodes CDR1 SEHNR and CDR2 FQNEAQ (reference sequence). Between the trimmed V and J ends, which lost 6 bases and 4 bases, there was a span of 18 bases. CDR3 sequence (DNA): TGTGCCAGCAGTATGGGGCTAGCCCCCGGAGAGACCCAGTACTTC. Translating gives CASSMGLAPGETQYF. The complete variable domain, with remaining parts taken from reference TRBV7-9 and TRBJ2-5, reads DTGVSQNPRHKITKRGQNVTFRCDPISEHNRLYWYRQTLGQGPEFLTYFQNEAQLEKSRLLSDRFSAERPKGSFSTLEIQRTEQGDSAMYLCASSMGLAPGETQYFGPGTRLLVL.

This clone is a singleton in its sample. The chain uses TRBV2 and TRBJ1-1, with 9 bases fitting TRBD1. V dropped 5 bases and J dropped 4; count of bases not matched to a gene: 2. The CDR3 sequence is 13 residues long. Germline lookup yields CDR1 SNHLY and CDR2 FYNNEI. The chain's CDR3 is CASSRTGATEAFF. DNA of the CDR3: TGTGCCAGCAGTAGGACAGGGGCCACTGAAGCTTTCTTT.